This T cell receptor (beta chain) was identified in a study of T cell clonotyping in hematopoietic cell transplantation (dated by TCRdb to about 2021). Some background on the complete study: The study collected 130 or so blood samples from 35 consecutive transplant recipients and their related donors. Recruitment of patients ran from 2015 to early 2017, and follow-up continued until September 2020 or until death. Study-level results and caveats: The sample size was limited, and because cells were not sorted, the contributions of CD4 and CD8 repertoires could not be separated. After transplant, TCR diversity in recipients dropped, and pathologically expanded clonotypes climbed progressively between day 30 and day 180. Broader posttransplant TCR repertoire diversity was predicted by donor and pretransplant recipient Inverse Simpson Index values. Only a small fraction of recipient repertoires overlapped donor repertoires, with over 97% appearing de novo at the given depth.

The CDR3 numbers 13 residues from cysteine through phenylalanine. The DNA shown is the 39-base CDR3, in frame from base 1. At the junction V is shortened by 11 bases and J by 1 base; bases outside the gene matches: 7. CDR1 and CDR2, looked up from the germline V gene (reference sequence), are MNHEY and SMNVEV. The time point label of this sample denotes: 30 days after allo-HCT. Blood from recipients was drawn about 28 days before transplant and again at days 30, 100 and 180 after transplant. Nuclei Lysis Solution was used to extract genomic DNA from fresh or cryopreserved unfractionated peripheral blood mononuclear cells. The immunoSEQ assay, a bias-controlled multiplex PCR using V- and J-specific primers, was used to amplify TCR beta CDR3 regions from genomic DNA. A proprietary barcode and Illumina adapter sequences were added to the CDR3 amplicons in a second PCR step. An Illumina MiSeq instrument was used to sequence the CDR3 libraries. In the authors' own workflow: Export and quality control were done with immunoSEQ Analyzer 3.0, while downstream analyses used R Bioconductor and Immunarch. Only productive rearrangements in the normalized downsampled data set were used to calculate repertoire metrics. Clonotypes larger than 5 templates in the normalized cohort were defined as pathologically expanded. The Inverse Simpson Index served as the measure of repertoire diversity. To capture all clonotypes, the CMV-specificity analyses were run on the non-normalized data set. Sourced from immuneACCESS, this table was stored by TCRdb with only in-frame sequences that have V and J called. A share of the clones is absent; for the studies checked, an unresolved V gene accounts for under half, and the remainder has no known explanation. The V and J calls and clone size are taken from that table; D and trimming were inferred from the DNA. This sample holds approximately 9,700 clones; roughly 71% were observed only once. The ten largest clones take up more than 7.5% of the sample.

This clone was counted a few times. No antigen is known for it. Base qualities were left out, and no much larger clone turns up one base away. The TCR was taken from a female patient in her 40s who had an allogeneic stem cell transplant from a related donor, so T cells may come from the graft donor. Some clones in this sample may be carry-over from other donors' samples. The chain employs TRBV27 and TRBJ1-2; TRBD1 agrees with 7 junctional bases. The sequencing here drew on PBMCs, taken 30 days after allogeneic stem cell transplant. The CDR3 reads as follows: CAVGQALNYGYTF. The DNA sequence is given as TGTGCCGTAGGACAGGCCCTTAACTATGGCTACACCTTC.